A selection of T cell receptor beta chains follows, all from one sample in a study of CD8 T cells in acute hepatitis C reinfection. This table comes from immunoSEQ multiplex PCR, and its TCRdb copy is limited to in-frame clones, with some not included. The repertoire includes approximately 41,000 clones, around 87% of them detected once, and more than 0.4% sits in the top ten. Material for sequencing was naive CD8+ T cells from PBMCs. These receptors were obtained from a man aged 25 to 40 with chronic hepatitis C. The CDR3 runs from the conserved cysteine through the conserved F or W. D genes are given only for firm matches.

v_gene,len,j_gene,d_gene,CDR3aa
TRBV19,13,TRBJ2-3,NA,CASSTASSDTQYF
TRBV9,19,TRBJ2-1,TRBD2,CASSVGPTGLAGEGNEQFF
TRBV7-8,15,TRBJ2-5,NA,CASRFPAARRETQYF
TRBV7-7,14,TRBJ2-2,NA,CASSWGANTGELFF
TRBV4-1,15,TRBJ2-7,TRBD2,CASSQEVGGRYEQYF
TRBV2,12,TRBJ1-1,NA,CAAFPGNTEAFF
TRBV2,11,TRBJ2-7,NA,CASTTTYEQYF
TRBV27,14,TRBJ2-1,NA,CASSLVRGRGEQFF
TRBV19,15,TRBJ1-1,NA,CASSIYGRGNTEAFF
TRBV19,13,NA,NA,CASSYGISYEQYF
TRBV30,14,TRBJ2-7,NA,CAWSNPGGGYEQYF
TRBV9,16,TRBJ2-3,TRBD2,CASSTQAGTNTDTQYF
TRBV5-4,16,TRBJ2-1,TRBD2,CASSPTSGSSYNEQFF
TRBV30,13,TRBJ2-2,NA,CAWSPRVGGELFF
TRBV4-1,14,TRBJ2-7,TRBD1,CASSQDRDSYEQYF
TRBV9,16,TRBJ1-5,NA,CASSGDEGYSNQPQHF
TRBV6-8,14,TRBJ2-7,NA,CASTYVQAEYEQYF
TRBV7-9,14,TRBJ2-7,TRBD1,CASSWDSGSYEQYF
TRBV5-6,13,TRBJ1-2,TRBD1,CASRTTGIYGYTF
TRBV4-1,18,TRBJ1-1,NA,CASSQDQFAGLLDTEAFF
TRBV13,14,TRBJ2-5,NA,CASSVTGFEETQYF
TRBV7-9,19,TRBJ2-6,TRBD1,CASSSPGQGEGSGANVLTF
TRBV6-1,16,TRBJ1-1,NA,CASSGEGRAMNTEAFF
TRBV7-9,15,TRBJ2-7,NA,CASGLPGGGSYEQYF
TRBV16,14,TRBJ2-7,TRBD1,CASSQSQGNHEQYF
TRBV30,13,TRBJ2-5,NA,CACGLTYQETQYF